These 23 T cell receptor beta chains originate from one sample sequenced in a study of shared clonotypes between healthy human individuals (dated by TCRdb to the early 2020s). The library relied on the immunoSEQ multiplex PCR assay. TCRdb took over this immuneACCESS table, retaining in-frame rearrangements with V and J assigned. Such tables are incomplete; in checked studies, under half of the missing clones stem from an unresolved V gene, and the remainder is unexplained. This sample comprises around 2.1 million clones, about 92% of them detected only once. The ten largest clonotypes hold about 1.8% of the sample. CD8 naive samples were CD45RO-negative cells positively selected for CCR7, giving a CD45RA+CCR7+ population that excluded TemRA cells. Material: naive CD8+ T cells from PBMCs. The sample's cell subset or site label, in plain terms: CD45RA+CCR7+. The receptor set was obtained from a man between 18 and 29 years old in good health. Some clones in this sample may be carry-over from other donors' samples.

The CDR3 DNA sequence: TGTGCCAGCAGCGTAGGAGAACTCTCTGGGGCCAACGTCCTGACTTTC. It is translated as CASSVGELSGANVLTF. The genes are TRBV9 and TRBJ2-6; D gene ambiguous. Trimming removed 0 bases at V and 0 bases at J, with 7 bases between. Germline assignment: CDR1 SGDLS and CDR2 YYNGEE. The CDR3 consists of 16 residues.

CDR3 nucleotides: TGCGCCAGCAGCCAACCGGGAGGAGGGGCCGGGGAGCTGTTTTTT. This encodes CASSQPGGGAGELFF. The chain has TRBV4-1 and TRBJ2-2, with TRBD2 matching 7 bases. The CDR3 runs to 15 residues. CDR1 is MGHRA, CDR2 YSYEKL, per germline. V was pared by 2 bases and J by 6 bases, with 6 bases of the junction left unmatched.

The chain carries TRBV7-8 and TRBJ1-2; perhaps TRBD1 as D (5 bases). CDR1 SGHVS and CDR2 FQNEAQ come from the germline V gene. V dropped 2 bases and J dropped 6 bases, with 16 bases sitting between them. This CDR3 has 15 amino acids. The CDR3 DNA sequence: TGTGCCAGCAGCTTACTCCGACAGCTTAGCGATGGCTACACCTTC. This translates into CASSLLRQLSDGYTF.

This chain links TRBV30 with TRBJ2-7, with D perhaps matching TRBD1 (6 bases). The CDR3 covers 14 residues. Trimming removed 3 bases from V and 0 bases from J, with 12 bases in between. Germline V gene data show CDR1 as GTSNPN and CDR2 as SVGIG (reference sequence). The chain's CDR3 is CAWRARGISYEQYF. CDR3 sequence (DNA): TGTGCCTGGAGAGCTAGGGGGATCTCCTACGAGCAGTACTTC.

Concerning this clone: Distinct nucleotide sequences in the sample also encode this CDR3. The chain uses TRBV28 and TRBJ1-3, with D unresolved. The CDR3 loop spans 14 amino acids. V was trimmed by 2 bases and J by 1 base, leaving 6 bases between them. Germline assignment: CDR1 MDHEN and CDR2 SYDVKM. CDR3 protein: CASSLPGSGNTIYF. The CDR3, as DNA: TGTGCCAGCAGTTTACCGGGGTCTGGAAACACCATATATTTT.

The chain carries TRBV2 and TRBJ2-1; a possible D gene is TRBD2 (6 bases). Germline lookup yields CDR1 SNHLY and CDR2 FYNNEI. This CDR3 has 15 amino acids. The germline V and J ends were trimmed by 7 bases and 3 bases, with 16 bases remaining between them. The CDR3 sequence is CASTEEGWVYNEQFF. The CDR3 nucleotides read TGTGCCAGCACGGAGGAGGGGTGGGTCTACAATGAGCAGTTCTTC.

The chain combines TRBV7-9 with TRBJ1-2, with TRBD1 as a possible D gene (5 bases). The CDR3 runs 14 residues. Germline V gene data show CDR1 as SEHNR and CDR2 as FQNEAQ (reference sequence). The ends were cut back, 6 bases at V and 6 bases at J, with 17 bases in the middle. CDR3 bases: TGTGCCAGCAGGTTTTTTCAGGGAAGCGATGGCTACACCTTC. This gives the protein CASRFFQGSDGYTF. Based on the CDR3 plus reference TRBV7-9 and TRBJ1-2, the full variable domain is DTGVSQNPRHKITKRGQNVTFRCDPISEHNRLYWYRQTLGQGPEFLTYFQNEAQLEKSRLLSDRFSAERPKGSFSTLEIQRTEQGDSAMYLCASRFFQGSDGYTFGSGTRLTVV.

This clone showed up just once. In nucleotides, the CDR3 is TGCGCCAGCAGCTTTGAGGAGGGTTGGGGTGAAAAACTGTTTTTT. This gives the protein CASSFEEGWGEKLFF. The chain links TRBV5-1 to TRBJ1-4; D unclear. The CDR3 spans 15 residues. V was trimmed by 2 bases and J by 7 bases, leaving 15 bases between them. From germline, CDR1 is SGHRS and CDR2 YFSETQ.

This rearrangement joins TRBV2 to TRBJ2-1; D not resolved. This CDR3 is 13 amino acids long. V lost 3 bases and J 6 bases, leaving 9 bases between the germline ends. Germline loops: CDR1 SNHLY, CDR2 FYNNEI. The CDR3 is CASSELGSNEQFF. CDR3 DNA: TGTGCCAGCAGTGAGCTAGGGTCCAATGAGCAGTTCTTC.

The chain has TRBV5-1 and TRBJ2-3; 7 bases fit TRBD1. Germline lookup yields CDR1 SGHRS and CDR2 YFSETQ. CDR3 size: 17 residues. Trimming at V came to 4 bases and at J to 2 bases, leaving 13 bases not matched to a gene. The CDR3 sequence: CASSPPNRDSFTDTQYF. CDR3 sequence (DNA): TGCGCCAGCAGCCCACCGAATCGGGACAGCTTCACAGATACGCAGTATTTT.

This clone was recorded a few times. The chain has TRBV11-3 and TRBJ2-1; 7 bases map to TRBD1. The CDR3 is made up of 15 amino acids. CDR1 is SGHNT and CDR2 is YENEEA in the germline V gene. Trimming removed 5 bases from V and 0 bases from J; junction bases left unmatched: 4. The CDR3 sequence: CASSVTGSSYNEQFF. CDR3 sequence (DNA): TGTGCCAGCAGCGTGACAGGGAGCTCCTACAATGAGCAGTTCTTC.

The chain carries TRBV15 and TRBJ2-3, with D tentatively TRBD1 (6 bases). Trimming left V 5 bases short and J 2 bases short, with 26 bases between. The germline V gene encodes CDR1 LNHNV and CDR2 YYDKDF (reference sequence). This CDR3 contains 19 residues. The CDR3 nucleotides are TGTGCCACCAGCCCAAGGAGAGGCGAGGGACACACAAACACAGATACGCAGTATTTT. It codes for CATSPRRGEGHTNTDTQYF.

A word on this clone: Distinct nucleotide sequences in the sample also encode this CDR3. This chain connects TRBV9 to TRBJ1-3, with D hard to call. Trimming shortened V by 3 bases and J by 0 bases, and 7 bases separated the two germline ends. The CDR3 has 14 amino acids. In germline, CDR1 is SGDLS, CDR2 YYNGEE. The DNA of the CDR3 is TGTGCCAGCAGCGGGTGGGACTCTGGAAACACCATATATTTT. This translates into CASSGWDSGNTIYF.

CDR3 loop: CASSSTGTSGRPNTGELFF. For the CDR3, the DNA is TGTGCCAGCAGCTCAACCGGGACTAGCGGGAGACCGAACACCGGGGAGCTGTTTTTT. The genes are TRBV11-2 and TRBJ2-2; TRBD2 agrees at 14 bases. CDR1 SGHAT and CDR2 FQNNGV come from the germline V gene. This CDR3 contains 19 residues. V lost 4 bases to trimming and J lost 0 bases; unmatched junction nucleotides: 7. Based on the CDR3 plus reference TRBV11-2 and TRBJ2-2, the full variable domain is EAGVAQSPRYKIIEKRQSVAFWCNPISGHATLYWYQQILGQGPKLLIQFQNNGVVDDSQLPKDRFSAERLKGVDSTLKIQPAKLEDSAVYLCASSSTGTSGRPNTGELFFGEGSRLTVL.

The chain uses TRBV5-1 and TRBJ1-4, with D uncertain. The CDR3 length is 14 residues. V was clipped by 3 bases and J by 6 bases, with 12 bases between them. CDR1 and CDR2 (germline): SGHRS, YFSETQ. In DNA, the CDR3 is TGCGCCAGCAGCTCTGTCAGAAGAGATGAAAAACTGTTTTTT. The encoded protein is CASSSVRRDEKLFF.

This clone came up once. The CDR3 protein is CASSLGPSEQYF. The CDR3 DNA reads TGTGCCAGCAGCCTAGGCCCTAGCGAGCAGTACTTC. The chain has TRBV5-8 and TRBJ2-7, with D uncertain. The CDR3 spans 12 residues. Germline V gene data show CDR1 as SGHTS and CDR2 as YDEGEE. Trimming took off 4 bases at V and 6 bases at J, with 11 bases between the two ends.

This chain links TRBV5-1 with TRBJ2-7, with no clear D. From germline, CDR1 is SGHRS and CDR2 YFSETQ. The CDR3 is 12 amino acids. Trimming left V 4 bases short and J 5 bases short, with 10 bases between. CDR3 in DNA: TGCGCCAGCAGCCCCAGAGATGACGAGCAGTACTTC. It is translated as CASSPRDDEQYF. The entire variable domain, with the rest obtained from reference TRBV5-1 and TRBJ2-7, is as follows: KAGVTQTPRYLIKTRGQQVTLSCSPISGHRSVSWYQQTPGQGLQFLFEYFSETQRNKGNFPGRFSGRQFSNSRSEMNVSTLELGDSALYLCASSPRDDEQYFGPGTRLTVT.

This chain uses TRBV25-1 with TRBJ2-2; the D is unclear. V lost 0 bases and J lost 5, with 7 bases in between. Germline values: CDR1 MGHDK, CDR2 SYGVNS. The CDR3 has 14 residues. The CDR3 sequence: CASSEYERTGELFF. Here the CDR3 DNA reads TGTGCCAGCAGTGAATACGAAAGAACCGGGGAGCTGTTTTTT. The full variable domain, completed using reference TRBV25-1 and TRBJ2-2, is EADIYQTPRYLVIGTGKKITLECSQTMGHDKMYWYQQDPGMELHLIHYSYGVNSTEKGDLSSESTVSRIRTEHFPLTLESARPSHTSQYLCASSEYERTGELFFGEGSRLTVL.

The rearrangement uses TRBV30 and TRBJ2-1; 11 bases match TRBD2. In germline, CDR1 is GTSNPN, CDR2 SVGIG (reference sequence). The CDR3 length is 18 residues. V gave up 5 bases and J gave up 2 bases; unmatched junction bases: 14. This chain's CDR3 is CAWWAMGSGRATYNEQFF. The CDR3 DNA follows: TGTGCCTGGTGGGCGATGGGTAGCGGGAGGGCGACCTACAATGAGCAGTTCTTC.

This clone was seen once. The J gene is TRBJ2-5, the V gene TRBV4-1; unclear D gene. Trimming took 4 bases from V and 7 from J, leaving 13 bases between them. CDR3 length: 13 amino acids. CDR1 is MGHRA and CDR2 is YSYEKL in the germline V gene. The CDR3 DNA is TGCGCCAGCAGCCCCGGACCGGTTGGGACCCAGTACTTC. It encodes CASSPGPVGTQYF.

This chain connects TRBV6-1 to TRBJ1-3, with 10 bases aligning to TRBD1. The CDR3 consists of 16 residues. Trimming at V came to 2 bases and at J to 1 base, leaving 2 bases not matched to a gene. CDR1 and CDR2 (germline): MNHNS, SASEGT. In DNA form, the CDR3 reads TGTGCCAGCAGTGAATGGGGACAGGGGTCTGGAAACACCATATATTTT. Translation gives CASSEWGQGSGNTIYF.

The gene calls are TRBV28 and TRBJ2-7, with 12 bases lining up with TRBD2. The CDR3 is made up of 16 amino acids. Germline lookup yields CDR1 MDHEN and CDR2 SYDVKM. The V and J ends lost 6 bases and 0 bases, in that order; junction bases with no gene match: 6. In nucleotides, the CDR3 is TGTGCCAGCAGCCCTTGGACTAGCGGGACCTCCTACGAGCAGTACTTC. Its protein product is CASSPWTSGTSYEQYF.

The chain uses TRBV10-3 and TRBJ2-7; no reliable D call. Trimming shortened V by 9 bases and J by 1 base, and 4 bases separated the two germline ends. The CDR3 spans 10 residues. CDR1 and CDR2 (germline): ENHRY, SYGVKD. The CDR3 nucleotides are TGTGCCATTGGATCCTACGAGCAGTACTTC. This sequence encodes CAIGSYEQYF.